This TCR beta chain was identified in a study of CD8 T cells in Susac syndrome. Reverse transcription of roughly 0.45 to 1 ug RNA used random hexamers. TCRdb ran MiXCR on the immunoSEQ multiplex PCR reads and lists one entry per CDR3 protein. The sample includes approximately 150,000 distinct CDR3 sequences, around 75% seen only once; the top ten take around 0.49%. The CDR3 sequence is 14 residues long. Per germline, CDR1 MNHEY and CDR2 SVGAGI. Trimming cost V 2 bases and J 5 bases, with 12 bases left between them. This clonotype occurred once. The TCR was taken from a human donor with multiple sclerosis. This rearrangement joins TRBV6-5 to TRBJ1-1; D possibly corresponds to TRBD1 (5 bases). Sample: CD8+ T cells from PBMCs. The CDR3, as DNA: TGTGCCAGCAGTTACGGGGGATATTATACTGAAGCTTTCTTT. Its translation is CASSYGGYYTEAFF.